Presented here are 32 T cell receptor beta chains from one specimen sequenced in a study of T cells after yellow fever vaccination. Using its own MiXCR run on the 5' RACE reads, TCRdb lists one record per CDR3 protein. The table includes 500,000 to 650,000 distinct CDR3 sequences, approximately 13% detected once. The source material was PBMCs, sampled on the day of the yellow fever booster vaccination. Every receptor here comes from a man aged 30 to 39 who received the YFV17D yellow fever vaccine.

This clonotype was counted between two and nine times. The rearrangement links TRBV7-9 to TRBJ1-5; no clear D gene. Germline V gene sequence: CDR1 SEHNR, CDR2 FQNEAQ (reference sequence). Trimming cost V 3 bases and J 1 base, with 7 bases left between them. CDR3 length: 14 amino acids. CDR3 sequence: CASSFAGSNQPQHF. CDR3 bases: TGTGCCAGCAGCTTCGCCGGGAGCAATCAGCCCCAGCATTTT.

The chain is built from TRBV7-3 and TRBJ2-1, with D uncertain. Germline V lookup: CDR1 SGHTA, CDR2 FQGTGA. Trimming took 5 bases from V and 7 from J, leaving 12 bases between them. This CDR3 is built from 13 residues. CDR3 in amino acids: CASSLSVDNEQFF. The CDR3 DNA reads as TGTGCCAGCAGCCTCAGTGTGGATAATGAGCAGTTCTTC.

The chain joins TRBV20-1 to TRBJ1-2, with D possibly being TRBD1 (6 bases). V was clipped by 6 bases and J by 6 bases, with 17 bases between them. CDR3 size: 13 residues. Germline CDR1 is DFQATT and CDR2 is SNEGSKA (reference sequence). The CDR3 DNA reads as TGCAGTGCAACCGGGACACCAAGTAATGGCTACACCTTC. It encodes CSATGTPSNGYTF.

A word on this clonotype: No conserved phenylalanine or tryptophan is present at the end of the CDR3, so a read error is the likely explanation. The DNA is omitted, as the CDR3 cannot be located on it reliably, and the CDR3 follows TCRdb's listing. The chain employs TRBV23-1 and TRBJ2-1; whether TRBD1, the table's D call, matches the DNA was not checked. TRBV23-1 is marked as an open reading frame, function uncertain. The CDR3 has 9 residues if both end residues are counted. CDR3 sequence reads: CASSPGVQL.

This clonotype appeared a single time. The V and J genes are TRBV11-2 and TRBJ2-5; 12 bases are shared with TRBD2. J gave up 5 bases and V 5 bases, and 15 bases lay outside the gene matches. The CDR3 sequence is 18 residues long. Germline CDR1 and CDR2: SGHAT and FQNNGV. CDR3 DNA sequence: TGTGCCAGCAGCCCCGCCCCCTGGCTAGCGGGAGGGCGTGAGACCCAGTACTTC. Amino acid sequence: CASSPAPWLAGGRETQYF.

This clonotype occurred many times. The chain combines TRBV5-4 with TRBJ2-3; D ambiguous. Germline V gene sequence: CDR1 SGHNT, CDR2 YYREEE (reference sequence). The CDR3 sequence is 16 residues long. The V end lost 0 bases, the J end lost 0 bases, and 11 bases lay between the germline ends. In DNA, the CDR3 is TGTGCCAGCAGCTTGGGGGTCTCCCCTAGCACAGATACGCAGTATTTT. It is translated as CASSLGVSPSTDTQYF.

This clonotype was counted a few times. The CDR3 nucleotides are TGTGCCAGCAGCTTAGCGGCGGGGGACACAAATCAGCCCCAGCATTTT. Translation: CASSLAAGDTNQPQHF. The chain joins TRBV7-2 to TRBJ1-5; tentatively, D is TRBD1 (6 bases). The CDR3 runs to 16 residues. Trimming shortened V by 0 bases and J by 4 bases, and 13 bases separated the two germline ends. Germline V gene sequence: CDR1 SGHTA, CDR2 FQGNSA.

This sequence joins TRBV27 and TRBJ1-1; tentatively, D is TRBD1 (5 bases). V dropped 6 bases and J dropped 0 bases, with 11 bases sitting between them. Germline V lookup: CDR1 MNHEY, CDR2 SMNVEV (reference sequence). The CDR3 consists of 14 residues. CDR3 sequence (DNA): TGTGCCAGCAGCTTTTCGGGGGTGAACACTGAAGCTTTCTTT. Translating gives CASSFSGVNTEAFF.

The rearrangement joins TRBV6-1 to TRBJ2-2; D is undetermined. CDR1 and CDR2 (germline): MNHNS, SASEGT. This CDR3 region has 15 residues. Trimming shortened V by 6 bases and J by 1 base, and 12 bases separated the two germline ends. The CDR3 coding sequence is TGTGCCAGCAGCCTCCGACCTGAGAACACCGGGGAGCTGTTTTTT. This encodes CASSLRPENTGELFF.

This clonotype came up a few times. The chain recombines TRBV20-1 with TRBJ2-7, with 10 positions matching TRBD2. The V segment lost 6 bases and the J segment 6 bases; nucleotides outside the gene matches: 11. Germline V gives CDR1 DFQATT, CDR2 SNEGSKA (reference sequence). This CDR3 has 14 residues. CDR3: CSADPGLAPLEQYF. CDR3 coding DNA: TGCAGTGCGGACCCGGGACTAGCGCCTCTCGAGCAGTACTTC.

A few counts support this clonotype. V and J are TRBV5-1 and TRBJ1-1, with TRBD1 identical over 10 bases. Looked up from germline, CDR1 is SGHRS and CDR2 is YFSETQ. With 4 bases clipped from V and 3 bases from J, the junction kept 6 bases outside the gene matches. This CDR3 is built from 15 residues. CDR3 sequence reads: CASSHETGGYTEAFF. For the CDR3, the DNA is TGCGCCAGCAGCCATGAGACAGGGGGCTACACTGAAGCTTTCTTT.

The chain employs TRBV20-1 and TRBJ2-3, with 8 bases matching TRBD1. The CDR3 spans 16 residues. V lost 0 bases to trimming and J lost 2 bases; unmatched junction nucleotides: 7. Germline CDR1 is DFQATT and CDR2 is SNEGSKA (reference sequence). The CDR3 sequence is CSARDSRDRFTDTQYF. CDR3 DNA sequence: TGCAGTGCTAGAGACTCCCGGGACAGGTTCACAGATACGCAGTATTTT.

The CDR3 DNA is TGTGCCAGCAGTTTATGGCAGAACACCGGGGAGCTGTTTTTT. It is translated as CASSLWQNTGELFF. V and J are TRBV27 and TRBJ2-2, with unresolved D. The V end lost 1 base, the J end lost 1 base, and 4 bases lay between the germline ends. The CDR3 is 14 amino acids. Germline V gives CDR1 MNHEY, CDR2 SMNVEV (reference sequence).

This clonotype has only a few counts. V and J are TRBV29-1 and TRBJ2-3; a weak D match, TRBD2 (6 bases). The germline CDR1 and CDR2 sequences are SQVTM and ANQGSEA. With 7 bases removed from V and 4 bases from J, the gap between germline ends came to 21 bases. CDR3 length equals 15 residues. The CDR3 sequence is CSGGVEAGYPDTQYF. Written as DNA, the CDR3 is TGCAGCGGGGGGGTAGAGGCCGGGTATCCAGATACGCAGTATTTT.

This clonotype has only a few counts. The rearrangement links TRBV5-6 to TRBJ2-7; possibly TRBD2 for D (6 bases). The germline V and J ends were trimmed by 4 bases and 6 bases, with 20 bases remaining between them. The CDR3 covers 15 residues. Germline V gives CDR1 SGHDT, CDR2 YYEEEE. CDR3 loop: CASSPGTPSAGEQYF. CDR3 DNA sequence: TGTGCCAGCAGCCCGGGGACTCCCTCCGCGGGCGAGCAGTACTTC.

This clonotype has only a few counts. CDR3 sequence (DNA): TGCGCCAGCAGCTTCCTAGCGGGAGTGGGCAATGAGCAGTTCTTC. Its translation: CASSFLAGVGNEQFF. V gene TRBV5-1 combines with J gene TRBJ2-1, with 10 bases identical to TRBD2. V trimming: 2 bases; J trimming: 6 bases; junction bases outside the gene matches: 5. The CDR3 runs to 15 residues. Germline V gene sequence: CDR1 SGHRS, CDR2 YFSETQ.

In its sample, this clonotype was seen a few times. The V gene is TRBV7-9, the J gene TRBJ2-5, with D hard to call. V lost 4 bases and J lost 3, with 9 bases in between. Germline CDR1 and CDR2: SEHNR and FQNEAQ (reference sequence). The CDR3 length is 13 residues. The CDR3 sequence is CASSYRTEETQYF. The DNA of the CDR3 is TGTGCCAGCAGCTACAGAACAGAAGAGACCCAGTACTTC.

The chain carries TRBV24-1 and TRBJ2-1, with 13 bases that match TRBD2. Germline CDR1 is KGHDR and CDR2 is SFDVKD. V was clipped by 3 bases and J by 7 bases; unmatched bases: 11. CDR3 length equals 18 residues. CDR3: CATSDRLAGGGPENEQFF. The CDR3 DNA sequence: TGTGCCACCAGTGATCGACTAGCGGGAGGAGGCCCGGAGAATGAGCAGTTCTTC.

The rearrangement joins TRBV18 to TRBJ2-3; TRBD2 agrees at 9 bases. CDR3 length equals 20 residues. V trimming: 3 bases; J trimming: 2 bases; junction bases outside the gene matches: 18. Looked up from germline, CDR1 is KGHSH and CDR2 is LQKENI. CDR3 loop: CASSPGTSRTPRRLTDTQYF. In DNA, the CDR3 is TGTGCCAGCTCACCTGGGACTAGCAGGACCCCTAGAAGGCTCACAGATACGCAGTATTTT.

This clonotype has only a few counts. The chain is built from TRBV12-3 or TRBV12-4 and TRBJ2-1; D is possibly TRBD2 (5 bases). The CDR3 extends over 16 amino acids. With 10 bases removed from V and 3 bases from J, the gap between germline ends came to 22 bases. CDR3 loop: CATAPLGLGVYNEQFF. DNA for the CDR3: TGTGCCACCGCCCCCCTCGGTTTGGGAGTCTACAATGAGCAGTTCTTC.

The DNA for the CDR3 is TGCAGTAAAAGGTACCGCGGGGGCAATGAGCAGTTCTTC. Its protein product is CSKRYRGGNEQFF. The chain employs TRBV20-1 and TRBJ2-1; 7 nucleotides agree with TRBD2. V dropped 8 bases and J dropped 6; count of bases not matched to a gene: 10. Germline V CDR1 and CDR2: DFQATT, SNEGSKA (reference sequence). This CDR3 spans 13 amino acids.

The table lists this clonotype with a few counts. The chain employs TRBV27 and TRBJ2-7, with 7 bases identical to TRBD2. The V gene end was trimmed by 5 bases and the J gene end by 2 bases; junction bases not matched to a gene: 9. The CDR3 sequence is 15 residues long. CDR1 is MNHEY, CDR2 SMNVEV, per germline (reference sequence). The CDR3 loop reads CASSVAGAGTYEQYF. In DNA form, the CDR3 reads TGTGCCAGCAGTGTGGCCGGAGCGGGAACCTACGAGCAGTACTTC.

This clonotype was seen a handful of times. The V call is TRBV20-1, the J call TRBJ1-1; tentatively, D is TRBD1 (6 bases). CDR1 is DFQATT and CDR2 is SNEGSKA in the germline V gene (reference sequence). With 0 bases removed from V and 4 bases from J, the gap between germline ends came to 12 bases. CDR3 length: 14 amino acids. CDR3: CSARDHGGPTEAFF. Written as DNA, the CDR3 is TGCAGTGCTAGAGATCACGGGGGGCCCACTGAAGCTTTCTTT.

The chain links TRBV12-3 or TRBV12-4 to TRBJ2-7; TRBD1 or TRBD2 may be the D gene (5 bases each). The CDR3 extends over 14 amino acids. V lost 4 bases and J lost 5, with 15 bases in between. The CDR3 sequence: CASSYRPGSDEQYF. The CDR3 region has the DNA TGTGCCAGCAGTTACAGGCCTGGGAGCGACGAGCAGTACTTC.

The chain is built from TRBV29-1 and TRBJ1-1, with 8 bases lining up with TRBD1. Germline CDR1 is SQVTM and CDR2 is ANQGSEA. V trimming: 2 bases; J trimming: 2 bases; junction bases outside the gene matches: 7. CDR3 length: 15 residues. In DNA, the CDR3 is TGCAGCGTTGAACTTGTGGACAGGGCCAACACTGAAGCTTTCTTT. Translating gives CSVELVDRANTEAFF.

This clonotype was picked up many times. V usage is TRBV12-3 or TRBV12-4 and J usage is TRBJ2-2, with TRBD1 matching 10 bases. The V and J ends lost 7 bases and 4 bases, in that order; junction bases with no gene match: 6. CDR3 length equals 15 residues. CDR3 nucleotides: TGTGCCAGCACCGGGCGGACAGGGGGCACCGGGGAGCTGTTTTTT. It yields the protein CASTGRTGGTGELFF.

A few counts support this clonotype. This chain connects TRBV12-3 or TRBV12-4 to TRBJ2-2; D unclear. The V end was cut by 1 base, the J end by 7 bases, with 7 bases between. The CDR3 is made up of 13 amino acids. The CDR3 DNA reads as TGTGCCAGCAGTTTAGAGGCGGTCGGGGAGCTGTTTTTT. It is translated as CASSLEAVGELFF.

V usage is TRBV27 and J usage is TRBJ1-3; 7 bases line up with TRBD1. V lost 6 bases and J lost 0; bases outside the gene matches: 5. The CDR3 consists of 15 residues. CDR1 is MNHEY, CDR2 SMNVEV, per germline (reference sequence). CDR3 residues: CASRGDRLSGNTIYF. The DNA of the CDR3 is TGTGCCAGCAGGGGGGACAGACTCTCTGGAAACACCATATATTTT.

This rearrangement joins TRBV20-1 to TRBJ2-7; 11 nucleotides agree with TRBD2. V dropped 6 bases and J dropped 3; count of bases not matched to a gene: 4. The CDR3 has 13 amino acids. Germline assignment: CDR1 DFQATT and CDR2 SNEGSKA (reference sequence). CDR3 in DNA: TGCAGTGCGCAGACTAGCGGGATCTACGAGCAGTACTTC. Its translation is CSAQTSGIYEQYF.

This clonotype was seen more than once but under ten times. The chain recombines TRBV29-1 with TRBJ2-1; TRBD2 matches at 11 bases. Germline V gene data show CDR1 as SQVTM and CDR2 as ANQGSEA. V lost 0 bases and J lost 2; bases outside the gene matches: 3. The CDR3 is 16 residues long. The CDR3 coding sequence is TGCAGCGTTGAAGAAGGTAGCGGGAGGGCCTACAATGAGCAGTTCTTC. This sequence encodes CSVEEGSGRAYNEQFF.

In DNA form, the CDR3 reads TGTGCCAGCAGCTCGTGCGCTCAGGGGGCCAAGGGGTCCCGTCCCTACGAGCAGTACTTC. Translating gives CASSSCAQGAKGSRPYEQYF. This chain joins TRBV7-3 and TRBJ2-7, with TRBD1 identical over 8 bases. This CDR3 spans 20 amino acids. Germline-derived CDR1 and CDR2 are SGHTA and FQGTGA. With V trimmed by 4 bases and J by 2 bases, 22 bases remained unmatched. Combining the CDR3 with reference TRBV7-3 and TRBJ2-7 gives the whole variable domain GAGVSQTPSNKVTEKGKYVELRCDPISGHTALYWYRQSLGQGPEFLIYFQGTGAADDSGLPNDRFFAVRPEGSVSTLKIQRTERGDSAVYLCASSSCAQGAKGSRPYEQYFGPGTRLTVT.

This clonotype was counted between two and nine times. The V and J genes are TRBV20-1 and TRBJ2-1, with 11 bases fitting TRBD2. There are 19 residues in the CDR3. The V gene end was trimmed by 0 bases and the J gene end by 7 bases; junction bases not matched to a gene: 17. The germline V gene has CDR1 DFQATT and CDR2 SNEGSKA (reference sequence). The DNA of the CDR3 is TGCAGTGCTAGAGATCAGTCGACTAGCGGGGTCGGGAGACGTAATGAGCAGTTCTTC. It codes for CSARDQSTSGVGRRNEQFF.